Listed below are T cell receptor beta chains from one sample, sequenced in a study of blood T cells in healthy people across ages. TCRdb redid the calling of the 5' RACE reads with MiXCR, one entry per CDR3 protein. The table lists around 900,000 distinct CDR3 sequences, roughly half of them singletons. The source material was blood. Receptor source: a woman aged 55 to 70 in good health. Each CDR3 is given with its conserved first and last residue. The order of the fields is J gene, D gene, CDR3 length, V gene, clone size, CDR3 protein, CDR3 DNA. D genes are given only for firm matches. Only some rows state a clone size, as once, few, many or a class for expanded clones.

>TRBJ2-3|TRBD2|15|TRBV7-6|-
CASSFGTSSTDTQYF
TGTGCCAGCAGCTTCGGGACTAGTTCCACAGATACGCAGTATTTT
>TRBJ2-4|TRBD1|17|TRBV14|-
CASSLTGQPLAKNIQYF
TGTGCCAGCAGCTTAACGGGACAGCCTCTAGCCAAAAACATTCAGTACTTC
>TRBJ2-3|TRBD2|19|TRBV7-2|-
CASSLEPGLAGPSGDTQYF
TGTGCCAGCAGCTTAGAACCGGGACTAGCGGGACCCTCGGGGGATACGCAGTATTTT
>TRBJ1-1|-|15|TRBV2|-
CASSPNTRMNTEAFF
TGTGCCAGCAGTCCCAATACCCGAATGAACACTGAAGCTTTCTTT
>TRBJ2-3|-|16|TRBV29-1|few
CSVEDWGDRGTDTQYF
TGCAGCGTTGAAGATTGGGGGGATAGGGGCACAGATACGCAGTATTTT
>TRBJ2-7|-|13|TRBV3-1|-
CASSQNGWHEQYF
TGTGCCAGCAGCCAAAATGGCTGGCACGAGCAGTACTTC
>TRBJ2-6|-|16|TRBV27|few
CASSLFAGLGANVLTF
TGTGCCAGCAGTTTATTTGCCGGGTTAGGGGCCAACGTCCTGACTTTC
>TRBJ2-5|TRBD2|14|TRBV28|-
CASKEAGDGETQYF
TGTGCCAGCAAGGAAGCGGGAGATGGGGAGACCCAGTACTTC
>TRBJ1-6|TRBD1|15|TRBV7-2|-
CASSPRTGLSSPLHF
TGTGCCAGCAGCCCCCGGACAGGGTTGAGTTCACCCCTCCACTTT
>TRBJ2-1|TRBD2|21|TRBV11-2|-
CASSLSYQAGGPSSSYNEQFF
TGTGCCAGCAGCTTATCCTACCAAGCGGGAGGGCCATCAAGCTCCTACAATGAGCAGTTCTTC
>TRBJ2-3|-|16|TRBV28|few
CASSSMTDTSTDTQYF
TGTGCCAGCAGTTCCATGACGGATACTAGCACAGATACGCAGTATTTT
>TRBJ2-7|-|12|TRBV20-1|-
CRARDTLYEQYF
TGCAGGGCCCGGGACACCTTATACGAGCAGTACTTC
>TRBJ2-5|-|18|TRBV5-4|few
CASSLVFQALGNQETQYF
TGTGCCAGCAGCTTGGTTTTCCAGGCCTTGGGGAACCAAGAGACCCAGTACTTC
>TRBJ2-1|-|11|TRBV15|-
CGGGPQDEQFF
TGTGGTGGCGGACCCCAGGATGAGCAGTTCTTC
>TRBJ2-5|-|14|TRBV6-1|-
CASSGRGPQETQYF
TGTGCCAGCAGTGGGCGTGGGCCACAAGAGACCCAGTACTTC
>TRBJ2-7|TRBD2|15|TRBV28|-
CASRTIAGVSYEQYF
TGTGCCAGCAGGACTATAGCGGGAGTCTCCTACGAGCAGTACTTC
>TRBJ2-1|-|13|TRBV20-1|few
CSARAPYPPPQFF
TGCAGTGCTAGAGCCCCTTACCCTCCTCCGCAGTTCTTC
>TRBJ2-1|TRBD2|17|TRBV3-1|once
CASSQVRRAGVNNEQFF
TGTGCCAGCAGCCAAGTCCGCCGAGCGGGAGTAAACAATGAGCAGTTCTTC
>TRBJ2-2|TRBD2|15|TRBV12-3/TRBV12-4|-
CASSFASGRPGELFF
TGTGCCAGCAGTTTTGCTAGCGGGAGGCCCGGGGAGCTGTTTTTT
>TRBJ1-6|-|15|TRBV7-2|-
CASSLGRLQNSPLHF
TGTGCCAGCAGCTTAGGCAGGCTACAAAATTCACCCCTCCACTTT
>TRBJ2-7|-|14|TRBV4-1|few
CASSQDRTPYEQYF
TGCGCCAGCAGCCAAGACAGGACCCCCTACGAGCAGTACTTC
>TRBJ2-7|-|15|TRBV6-5|-
CASRRISRGLDEQYF
TGTGCCAGCAGAAGGATCAGTCGTGGACTCGACGAGCAGTACTTC
>TRBJ1-2|-|13|TRBV11-2|-
CASSFWDTDGYTF
TGTGCCAGCAGCTTCTGGGACACCGATGGCTACACCTTC
>TRBJ2-3|-|14|TRBV6-2/TRBV6-3|-
CASSSLISTDTQYF
TGTGCCAGCAGTTCCCTTATAAGCACAGATACGCAGTATTTT
>TRBJ2-7|TRBD1|12|TRBV20-1|few
CSANNRGYEQYF
TGCAGTGCTAACAACAGGGGCTACGAGCAGTACTTC
>TRBJ2-5|-|15|TRBV7-6|-
CASSKEFAGEETQYF
TGTGCCAGCAGCAAAGAATTCGCGGGCGAAGAGACCCAGTACTTC
>TRBJ2-5|-|15|TRBV6-2/TRBV6-3|few
CASSYHQSIEKRQYF
TGTGCCAGCAGTTACCACCAGTCAATAGAAAAGAGGCAGTACTTC
>TRBJ2-7|TRBD1|15|TRBV28|-
CASRKRDRGADEQYF
TGTGCCAGCAGGAAAAGGGACAGGGGCGCGGACGAGCAGTACTTC
>TRBJ2-5|-|11|TRBV20-1|-
CSARGGRAQYF
TGCAGTGCTAGAGGCGGGCGAGCGCAGTACTTC
>TRBJ2-7|TRBD2|16|TRBV4-3|few
CASSQPPGLPSYEQYF
TGCGCCAGCAGCCAGCCCCCGGGACTACCCAGCTACGAGCAGTACTTC
>TRBJ2-1|-|14|TRBV5-1|few
CASSLVGGGNEQFF
TGCGCCAGCAGCTTGGTAGGGGGGGGGAATGAGCAGTTCTTC
>TRBJ2-2|TRBD2|14|TRBV7-2|-
CASGARGETGELFF
TGTGCCAGCGGGGCCCGGGGGGAGACCGGGGAGCTGTTTTTT
>TRBJ2-2|-|12|TRBV28|-
CASTHVPGELFF
TGTGCCAGCACCCACGTGCCCGGGGAGCTGTTTTTT
>TRBJ2-3|TRBD2|16|TRBV4-3|-
CASSQGASGRAYTQYF
TGCGCCAGCAGCCAAGGGGCTAGCGGGAGGGCCTATACGCAGTATTTT
>TRBJ2-7|TRBD1|14|TRBV10-3|few
CAISGGGSSYEQYF
TGTGCCATCAGTGGAGGGGGCAGCTCCTACGAGCAGTACTTC
>TRBJ2-2|TRBD1|14|TRBV29-1|once
CSGRRDRDTGELFF
TGCAGCGGTCGTAGGGACAGAGACACCGGGGAGCTGTTTTTT
>TRBJ2-7|TRBD2|15|TRBV11-2|-
CASTYGVAGAYEQYF
TGTGCCAGCACCTATGGGGTAGCGGGCGCCTACGAGCAGTACTTC
>TRBJ2-5|-|15|TRBV20-1|-
CSARDGASLQETQYF
TGCAGTGCTAGAGATGGCGCTAGCCTCCAAGAGACCCAGTACTTC
>TRBJ1-1|-|12|TRBV29-1|-
CSAGSANTEAFF
TGCAGCGCGGGGTCGGCGAACACTGAAGCTTTCTTT
>TRBJ2-7|TRBD1|14|TRBV6-5|few
CASSYGGTGLEQYF
TGTGCCAGCAGTTACGGCGGGACAGGGCTTGAGCAGTACTTC
>TRBJ2-5|-|11|TRBV3-1|few
CASSLIWTQYF
TGTGCCAGCAGCCTCATATGGACCCAGTACTTC